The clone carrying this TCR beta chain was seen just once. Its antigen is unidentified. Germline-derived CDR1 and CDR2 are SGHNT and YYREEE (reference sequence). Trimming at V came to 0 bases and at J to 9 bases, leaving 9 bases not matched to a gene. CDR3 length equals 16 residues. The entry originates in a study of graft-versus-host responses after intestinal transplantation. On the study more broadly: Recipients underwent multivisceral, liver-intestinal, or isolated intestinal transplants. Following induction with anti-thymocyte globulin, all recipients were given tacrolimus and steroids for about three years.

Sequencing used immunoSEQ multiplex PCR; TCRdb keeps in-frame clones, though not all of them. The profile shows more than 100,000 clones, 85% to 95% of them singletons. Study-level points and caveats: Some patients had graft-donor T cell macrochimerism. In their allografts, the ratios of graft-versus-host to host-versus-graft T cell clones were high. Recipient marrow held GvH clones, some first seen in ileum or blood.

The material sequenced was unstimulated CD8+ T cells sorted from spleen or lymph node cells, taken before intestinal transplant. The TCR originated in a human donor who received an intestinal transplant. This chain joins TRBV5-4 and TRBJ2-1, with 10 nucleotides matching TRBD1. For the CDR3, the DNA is TGTGCCAGCAGCTTGGGGGACAGGGGATTGACAAGTGAGCAGTTCTTC. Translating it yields CASSLGDRGLTSEQFF. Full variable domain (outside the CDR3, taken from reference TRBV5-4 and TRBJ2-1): ETGVTQSPTHLIKTRGQQVTLRCSSQSGHNTVSWYQQALGQGPQFIFQYYREEENGRGNFPPRFSGLQFPNYSSELNVNALELDDSALYLCASSLGDRGLTSEQFFGPGTRLTVL.